The following is a TCR beta chain sequence with its context. This sample was taken from a study of OX40 agonist ivuxolimab in advanced cancers. Study-wide background: A partial response was reached by three patients: one with hepatocellular carcinoma and two with cutaneous melanoma.

The data were produced by immunoSEQ multiplex PCR, yet TCRdb's version contains in-frame clones alone and is incomplete. The sample includes some 86,000 clones, 91% seen only once; the top ten take more than 5.5%. Germline CDR1 reads SGHRS; CDR2 reads YFSETQ. The CDR3 consists of 13 residues. V lost 4 bases, J lost 4 bases, and 9 bases lay in between. This receptor was identified in an adult with an advanced solid tumor such as melanoma, head and neck, liver or kidney cancer. Sequencing was performed on CD4+ or CD8+ T cells sorted from blood, taken in a trial of the OX40 agonist ivuxolimab. V is TRBV5-1 and J is TRBJ1-5; the D is unclear. This chain's CDR3 is CASSQDPNQPQHF. In DNA form, the CDR3 reads TGCGCCAGCAGCCAGGACCCGAATCAGCCCCAGCATTTT.